This entry is about one TCR beta chain. As yet, its antigen is unknown. The data belong to a study of cytomegalovirus exposure and HLA in healthy donors. Study-wide context: An early data release held tens of millions of unique TCRs from HLA-typed donors.

V lost 2 bases and J 5 bases, leaving 9 bases between the germline ends. The CDR3 covers 14 residues. Germline-derived CDR1 and CDR2 are MGHRA and YSYEKL. Points from the study as a whole: Later genetic work tied a missense DCLRE1C variant to beta-chain V and J trimming. When presence/absence was analysed, sequencing depth was taken to be roughly uniform across donors.

The PCR ran on 60 Vbeta and 13 Jbeta primers. The repertoire was sequenced with immunoSEQ multiplex PCR; TCRdb's copy has only in-frame clones and lacks some. Of roughly 170,000 clones listed, more than 70% are singletons. The rearrangement uses TRBV4-1 and TRBJ1-4; D is undetermined. The sample consisted of PBMCs. The origin of this receptor is a girl aged 10-17 years in good health and CMV-seronegative. The CDR3 sequence is CASSQTGRNEKLFF. In nucleotides, the CDR3 is TGCGCCAGCAGCCAAACTGGTAGAAATGAAAAACTGTTTTTT.